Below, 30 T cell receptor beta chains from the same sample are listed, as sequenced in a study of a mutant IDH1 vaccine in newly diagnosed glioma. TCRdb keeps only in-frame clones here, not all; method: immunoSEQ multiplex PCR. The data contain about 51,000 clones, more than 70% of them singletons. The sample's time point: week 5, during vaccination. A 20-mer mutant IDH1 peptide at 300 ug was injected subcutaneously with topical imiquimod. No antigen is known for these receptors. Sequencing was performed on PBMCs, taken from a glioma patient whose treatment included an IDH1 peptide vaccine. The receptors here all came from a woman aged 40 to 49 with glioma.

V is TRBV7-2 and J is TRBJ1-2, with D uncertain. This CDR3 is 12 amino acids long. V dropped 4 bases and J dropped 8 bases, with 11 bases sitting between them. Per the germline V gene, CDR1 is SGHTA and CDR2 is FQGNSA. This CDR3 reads CASSSVAEGYTF. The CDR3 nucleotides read TGTGCCAGCAGCTCCGTGGCGGAAGGCTACACCTTC.

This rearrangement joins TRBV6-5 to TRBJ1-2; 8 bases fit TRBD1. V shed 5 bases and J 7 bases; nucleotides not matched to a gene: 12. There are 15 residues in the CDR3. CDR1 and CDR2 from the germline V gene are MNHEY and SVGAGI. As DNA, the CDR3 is TGTGCCAGCAGTCCTACACCCACAGGGGGTGCTGGCTACACCTTC. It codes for CASSPTPTGGAGYTF.

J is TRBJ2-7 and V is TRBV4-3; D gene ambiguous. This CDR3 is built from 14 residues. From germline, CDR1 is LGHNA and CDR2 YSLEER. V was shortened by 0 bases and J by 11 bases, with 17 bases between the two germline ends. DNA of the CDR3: TGCGCCAGCAGCCAAGAGATTGGGGTCGCTCGGGAGTACTTC. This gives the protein CASSQEIGVAREYF.

CDR3 protein: CASSSYELTGGGYTF. CDR3 DNA: TGTGCCAGCAGCTCCTACGAACTGACAGGCGGAGGCTACACCTTC. V and J are TRBV11-2 and TRBJ1-2; D possibly corresponds to TRBD1 (6 bases). CDR1 SGHAT and CDR2 FQNNGV come from the germline V gene. The CDR3 loop spans 15 amino acids. V was clipped by 4 bases and J by 8 bases, with 20 bases between them.

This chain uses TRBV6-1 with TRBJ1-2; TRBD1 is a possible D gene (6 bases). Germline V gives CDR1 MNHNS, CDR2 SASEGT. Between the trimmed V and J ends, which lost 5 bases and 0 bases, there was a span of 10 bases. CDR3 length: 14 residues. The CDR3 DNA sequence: TGTGCCAGCAGTTTCCGGACAGCTAACTATGGCTACACCTTC. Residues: CASSFRTANYGYTF.

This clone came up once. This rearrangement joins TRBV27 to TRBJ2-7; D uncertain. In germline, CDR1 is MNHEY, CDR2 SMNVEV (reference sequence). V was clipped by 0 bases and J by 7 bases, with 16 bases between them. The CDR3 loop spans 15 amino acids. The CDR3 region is CASSLSLSLLLEQYF. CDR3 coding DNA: TGTGCCAGCAGTTTATCGCTTTCCCTCCTCCTTGAGCAGTACTTC.

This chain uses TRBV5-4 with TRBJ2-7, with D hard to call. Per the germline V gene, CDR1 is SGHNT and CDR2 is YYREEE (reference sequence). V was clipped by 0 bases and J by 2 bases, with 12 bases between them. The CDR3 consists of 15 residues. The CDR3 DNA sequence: TGTGCCAGCAGCTTGGGGTTAGGCCAGGCCTACGAGCAGTACTTC. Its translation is CASSLGLGQAYEQYF.

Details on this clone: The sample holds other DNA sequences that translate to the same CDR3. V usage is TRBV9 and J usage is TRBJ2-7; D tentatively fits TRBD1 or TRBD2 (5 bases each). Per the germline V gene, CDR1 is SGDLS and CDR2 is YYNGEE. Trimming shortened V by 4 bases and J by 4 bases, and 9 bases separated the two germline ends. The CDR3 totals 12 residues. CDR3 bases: TGTGCCAGCAGCCCAGAGGGGTACGAGCAGTACTTC. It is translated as CASSPEGYEQYF. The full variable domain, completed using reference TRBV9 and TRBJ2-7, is DSGVTQTPKHLITATGQRVTLRCSPRSGDLSVYWYQQSLDQGLQFLIQYYNGEERAKGNILERFSAQQFPDLHSELNLSSLELGDSALYFCASSPEGYEQYFGPGTRLTVT.

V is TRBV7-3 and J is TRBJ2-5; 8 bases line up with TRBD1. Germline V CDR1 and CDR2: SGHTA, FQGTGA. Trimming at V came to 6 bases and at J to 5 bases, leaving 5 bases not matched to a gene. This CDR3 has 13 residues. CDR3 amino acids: CASSVQGGETQYF. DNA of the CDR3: TGTGCCAGCAGTGTACAGGGGGGCGAGACCCAGTACTTC.

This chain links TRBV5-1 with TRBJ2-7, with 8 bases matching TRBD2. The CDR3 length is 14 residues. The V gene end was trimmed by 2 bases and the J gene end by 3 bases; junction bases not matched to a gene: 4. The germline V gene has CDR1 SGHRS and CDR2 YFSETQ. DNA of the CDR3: TGCGCCAGCAGCTTCTTAGCGGGGAGCTACGAGCAGTACTTC. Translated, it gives CASSFLAGSYEQYF.

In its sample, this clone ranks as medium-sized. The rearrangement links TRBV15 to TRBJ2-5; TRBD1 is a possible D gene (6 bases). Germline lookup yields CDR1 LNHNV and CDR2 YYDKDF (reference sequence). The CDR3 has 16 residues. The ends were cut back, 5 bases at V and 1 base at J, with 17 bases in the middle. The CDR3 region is CATSGTMTGLQETQYF. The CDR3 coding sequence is TGTGCCACCAGCGGGACGATGACAGGACTCCAAGAGACCCAGTACTTC.

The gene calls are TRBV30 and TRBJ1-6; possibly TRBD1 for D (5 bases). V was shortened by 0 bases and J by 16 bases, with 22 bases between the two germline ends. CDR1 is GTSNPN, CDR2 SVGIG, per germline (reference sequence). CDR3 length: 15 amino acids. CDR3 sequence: CAWSVRGLPDPGLHF. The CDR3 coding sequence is TGTGCCTGGAGTGTAAGGGGACTCCCCGATCCAGGGCTCCACTTT.

CDR3 in DNA: TGTGCCAGCAATATTGCCAGCTTCCACGAGCAGTACTTC. Its protein product is CASNIASFHEQYF. The chain couples TRBV6-6 to TRBJ2-7; D is uncertain. CDR3 size: 13 residues. Per the germline V gene, CDR1 is MNHNY and CDR2 is SVGAGI (reference sequence). Trimming took 7 bases from V and 5 from J, leaving 15 bases between them.

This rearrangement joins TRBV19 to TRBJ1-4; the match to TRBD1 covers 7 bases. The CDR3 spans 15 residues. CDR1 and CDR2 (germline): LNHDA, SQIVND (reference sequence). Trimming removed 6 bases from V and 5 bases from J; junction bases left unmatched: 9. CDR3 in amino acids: CASRHRDRLNEKLFF. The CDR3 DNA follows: TGTGCCAGTAGACACCGGGACAGATTGAATGAAAAACTGTTTTTT.

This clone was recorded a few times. CDR3 in DNA: TGTGCCATCCTACAGGGGTGGTATGGCTACACCTTC. Protein sequence: CAILQGWYGYTF. The V call is TRBV2, the J call TRBJ1-2, with 7 bases fitting TRBD1. Germline V gene sequence: CDR1 SNHLY, CDR2 FYNNEI. Unmatched junction bases numbered 7, after V lost 10 bases and J lost 5 bases. This CDR3 region has 12 residues.

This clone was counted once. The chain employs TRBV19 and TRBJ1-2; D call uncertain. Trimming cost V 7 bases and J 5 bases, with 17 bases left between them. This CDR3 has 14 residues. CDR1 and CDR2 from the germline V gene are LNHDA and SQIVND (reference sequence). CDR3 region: CASTPALTRYGYTF. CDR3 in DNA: TGTGCCAGTACCCCCGCGTTGACAAGGTATGGCTACACCTTC.

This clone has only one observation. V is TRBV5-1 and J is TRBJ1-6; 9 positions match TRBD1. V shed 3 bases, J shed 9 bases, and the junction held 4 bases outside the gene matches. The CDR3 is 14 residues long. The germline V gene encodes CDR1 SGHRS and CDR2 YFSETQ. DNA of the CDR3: TGCGCCAGCAGCTCGGGACAGGGCTTTTCACCCCTCCACTTT. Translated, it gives CASSSGQGFSPLHF.

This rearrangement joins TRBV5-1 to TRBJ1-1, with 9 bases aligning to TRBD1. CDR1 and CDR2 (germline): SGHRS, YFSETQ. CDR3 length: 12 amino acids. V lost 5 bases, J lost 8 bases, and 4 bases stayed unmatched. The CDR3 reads CASRPGQGEAFF. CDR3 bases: TGCGCCAGCAGACCCGGACAGGGGGAAGCTTTCTTT.

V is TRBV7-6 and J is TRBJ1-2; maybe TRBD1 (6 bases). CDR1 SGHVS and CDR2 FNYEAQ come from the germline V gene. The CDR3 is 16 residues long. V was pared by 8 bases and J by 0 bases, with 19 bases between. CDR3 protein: CASVFADREANYGYTF. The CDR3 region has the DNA TGTGCCAGCGTCTTTGCGGACAGAGAAGCTAACTATGGCTACACCTTC.

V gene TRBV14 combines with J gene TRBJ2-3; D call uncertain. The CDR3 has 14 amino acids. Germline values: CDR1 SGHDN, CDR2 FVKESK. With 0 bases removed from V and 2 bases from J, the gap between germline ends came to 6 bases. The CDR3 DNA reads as TGTGCCAGCAGCCAAGATGCCAACACAGATACGCAGTATTTT. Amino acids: CASSQDANTDTQYF.

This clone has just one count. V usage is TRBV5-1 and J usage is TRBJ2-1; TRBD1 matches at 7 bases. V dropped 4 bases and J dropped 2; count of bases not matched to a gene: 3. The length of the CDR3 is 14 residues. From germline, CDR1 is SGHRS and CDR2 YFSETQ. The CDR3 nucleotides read TGCGCCAGCAGCGACGGGACAGCCTACAATGAGCAGTTCTTC. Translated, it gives CASSDGTAYNEQFF.

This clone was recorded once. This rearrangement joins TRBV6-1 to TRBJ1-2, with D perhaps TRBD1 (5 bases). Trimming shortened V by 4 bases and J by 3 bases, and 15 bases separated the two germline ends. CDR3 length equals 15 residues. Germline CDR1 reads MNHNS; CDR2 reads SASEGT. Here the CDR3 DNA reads TGTGCCAGCAGTGGGGGGTTAGGGCGTGACTATGGCTACACCTTC. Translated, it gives CASSGGLGRDYGYTF.

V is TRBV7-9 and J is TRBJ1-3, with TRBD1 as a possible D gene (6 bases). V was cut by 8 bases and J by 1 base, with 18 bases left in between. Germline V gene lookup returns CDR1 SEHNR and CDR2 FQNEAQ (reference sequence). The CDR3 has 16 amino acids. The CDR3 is CASGGGMAWSGNTIYF. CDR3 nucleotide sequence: TGTGCCAGCGGGGGGGGCATGGCGTGGTCTGGAAACACCATATATTTT.

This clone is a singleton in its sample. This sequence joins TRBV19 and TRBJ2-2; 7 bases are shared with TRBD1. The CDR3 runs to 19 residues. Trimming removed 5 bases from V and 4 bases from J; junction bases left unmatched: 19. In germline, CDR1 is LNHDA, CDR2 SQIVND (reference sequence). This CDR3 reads CASSLGPGGRGRGTGELFF. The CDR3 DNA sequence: TGTGCCAGTAGTTTAGGTCCCGGAGGAAGGGGGCGCGGCACCGGGGAGCTGTTTTTT.

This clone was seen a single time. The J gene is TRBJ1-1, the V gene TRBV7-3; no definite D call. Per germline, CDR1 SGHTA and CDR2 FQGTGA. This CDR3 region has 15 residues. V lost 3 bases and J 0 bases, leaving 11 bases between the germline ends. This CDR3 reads CASSFVRIVNTEAFF. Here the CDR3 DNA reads TGTGCCAGCAGCTTCGTCCGGATTGTGAACACTGAAGCTTTCTTT. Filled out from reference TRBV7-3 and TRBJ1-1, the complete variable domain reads GAGVSQTPSNKVTEKGKYVELRCDPISGHTALYWYRQSLGQGPEFLIYFQGTGAADDSGLPNDRFFAVRPEGSVSTLKIQRTERGDSAVYLCASSFVRIVNTEAFFGQGTRLTVV.

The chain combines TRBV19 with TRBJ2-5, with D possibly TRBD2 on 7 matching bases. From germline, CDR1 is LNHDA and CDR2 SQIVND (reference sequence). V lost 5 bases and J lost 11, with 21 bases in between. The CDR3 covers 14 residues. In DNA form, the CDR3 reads TGTGCCAGTAGTCCGAGGGGCGGGGGCCTTAAACAGTACTTC. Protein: CASSPRGGGLKQYF.

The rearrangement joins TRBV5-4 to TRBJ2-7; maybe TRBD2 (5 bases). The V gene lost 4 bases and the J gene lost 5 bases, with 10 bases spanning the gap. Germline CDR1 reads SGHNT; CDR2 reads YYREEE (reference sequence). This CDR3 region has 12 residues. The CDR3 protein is CASSDGDHEQYF. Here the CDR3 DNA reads TGTGCCAGCAGCGACGGGGATCACGAGCAGTACTTC.

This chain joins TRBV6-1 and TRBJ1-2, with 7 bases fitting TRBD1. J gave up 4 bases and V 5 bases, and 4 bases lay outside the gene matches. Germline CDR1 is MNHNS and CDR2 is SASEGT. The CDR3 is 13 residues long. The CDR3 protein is CASSPRDSYGYTF. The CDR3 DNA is TGTGCCAGCAGTCCCAGGGACAGCTATGGCTACACCTTC.

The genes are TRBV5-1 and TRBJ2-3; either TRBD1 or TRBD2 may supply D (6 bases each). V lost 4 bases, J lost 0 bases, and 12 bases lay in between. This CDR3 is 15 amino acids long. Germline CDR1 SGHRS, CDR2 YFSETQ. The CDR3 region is CASSPGAGSTDTQYF. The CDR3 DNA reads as TGCGCCAGCAGCCCGGGGGCAGGGAGCACAGATACGCAGTATTTT.

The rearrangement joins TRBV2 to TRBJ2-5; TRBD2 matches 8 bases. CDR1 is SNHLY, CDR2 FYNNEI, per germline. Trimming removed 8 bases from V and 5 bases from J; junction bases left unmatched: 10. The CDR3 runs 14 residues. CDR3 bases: TGTGCCAGCCAGAAGACTAGCGCATTGGAGACCCAGTACTTC. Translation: CASQKTSALETQYF.